The rows below give T cell receptor beta chains drawn from one sample of a study of T cell repertoires in cytomegalovirus infection. These TCRs' antigens remain unknown. One entry per CDR3 protein results from TCRdb running MiXCR on the reads. Of about 110,000 distinct CDR3 sequences detected, less than 55% appear once; the ten largest clones hold roughly 74%. This specimen consisted of CD8+ T cells from cultured PBMCs, obtained from culture after CMV antigen stimulation. These receptors originate from a human donor in good health (CMV status not recorded). Some clones in this sample may be carry-over from other donors' samples. Each CDR3 is given with its conserved first and last residue. A D gene is named only where the DNA matches it firmly. Some rows mark clone size as missing; the rest say once, few, many or name a class of expanded clone.

size	V	J	D	DNA	CDR3
few	TRBV28	TRBJ2-2	TRBD1	TGTGCCAGCAGTTTCACAGGGGCTCCCGGGGAGCTGTTTTTT	CASSFTGAPGELFF
once	TRBV13	TRBJ2-5	NA	TGTGCCAGCAGCTTAAGGATCGGAGAGCAAGAGACCCAGTACTTC	CASSLRIGEQETQYF
NA	TRBV24-1	TRBJ2-3	NA	TGTGCCACCAGTGACGGAGCCCCAGGGATGACAGATACGCAGTATTTT	CATSDGAPGMTDTQYF
many	TRBV7-6	TRBJ2-5	TRBD1	TGTGCCAGCAGCCTGAGGACAGGGGTGAATCTATTTCGAGAGACCCAGTACTTC	CASSLRTGVNLFRETQYF
NA	TRBV11-2	TRBJ2-2	NA	TGTGCCAGCAGCTTTTTGGCGCAAACCGGGGAGCTGTTTTTT	CASSFLAQTGELFF
NA	TRBV4-1	TRBJ1-1	NA	TGCGCCAGCAGCCATCCCACAGGGAGCACTGAAGCTTTCTTT	CASSHPTGSTEAFF
NA	TRBV12-3/TRBV12-4	TRBJ1-3	NA	TGTGCCAGCAGCCCTCAGGGGAACACCATATATTTT	CASSPQGNTIYF
once	TRBV24-1	TRBJ2-3	NA	TGTGCCACCAGTGAGGCTACTAGCAGACTCACAGATACGCAGTATTTT	CATSEATSRLTDTQYF
few	TRBV12-3/TRBV12-4	TRBJ1-5	TRBD1	TGTGCCAGCAGTCCGGGACAGCCAAGCAATCAGCCCCAGCATTTT	CASSPGQPSNQPQHF
few	TRBV11-3	TRBJ1-1	TRBD1	TGTGCCAGCAGCTTTAAGACAGGGAGGTACACTGAAGCTTTCTTT	CASSFKTGRYTEAFF
many	TRBV7-9	TRBJ1-6	TRBD1	TGTGCCAGCACCAGACAGGGGCTAAATTCACCCCTCCACTTT	CASTRQGLNSPLHF
few	TRBV7-8	TRBJ2-1	TRBD2	TGTGCCAGCAGCTTTTGGACTAGCGGGGGGTTATACAATGAGCAGTTCTTC	CASSFWTSGGLYNEQFF
NA	TRBV25-1	TRBJ2-2	TRBD2	TGTGCCAGCAGTGAATGGGGGGGTCGCGGGGAGCTGTTTTTT	CASSEWGGRGELFF
few	TRBV27	TRBJ2-1	NA	TGTGCCAGCAAGGAGGGGGGCTCCTACAATGAGCAGTTCTTC	CASKEGGSYNEQFF
NA	TRBV5-4	TRBJ1-1	NA	TGTGCCAGCAGCGCCGGCAACCCGAACACTGAAGCTTTCTTT	CASSAGNPNTEAFF
NA	TRBV29-1	TRBJ2-1	NA	TGCAGCGTTGGACAGCCGGAGCAGTTCTTC	CSVGQPEQFF
many	TRBV12-3/TRBV12-4	TRBJ1-2	TRBD1	TGTGCCAGCAGCTTGGGACAGGGCTATGGCTACACCTTC	CASSLGQGYGYTF
NA	TRBV7-3	TRBJ2-1	TRBD2	TGTGCCAGCAGCTTAACTAGCGGGGGGGCAGTTGAGCAGTTCTTC	CASSLTSGGAVEQFF
NA	TRBV29-1	TRBJ2-5	TRBD1	TGCAGCGTTGTGGTCTGGGACAGGGGGCAAGAGACCCAGTACTTC	CSVVVWDRGQETQYF
NA	TRBV7-3	TRBJ2-3	TRBD2	TGTGCCAGCAGTTTTACCCCGGGACTAGCGGGGGGGAGTACGCAGTATTTT	CASSFTPGLAGGSTQYF
NA	TRBV5-1	TRBJ2-1	NA	TGCGCCAGCAGCGTGTACCAGGACGGCCCCAATGAGCAGTTCTTC	CASSVYQDGPNEQFF
few	TRBV2	TRBJ2-2	NA	TGTGCCAGCAGTGTACAGTACACCGGGGAGCTGTTTTTT	CASSVQYTGELFF
NA	TRBV4-1	TRBJ1-1	NA	TGCGCCAGCAGCCAAGACGGGACACAGAACACTGAAGCTTTCTTT	CASSQDGTQNTEAFF
few	TRBV11-2	TRBJ2-2	TRBD1	TGTGCCAGCAGCTTGACAGGGGGGTCAAGGGAGCTGTTTTTT	CASSLTGGSRELFF
NA	TRBV28	TRBJ1-2	NA	TGTGCCAGCAGTTCCATAGAGGACATAGATGGCTACACCTTC	CASSSIEDIDGYTF
NA	TRBV12-3/TRBV12-4	TRBJ2-7	NA	TGTGCCAGCAGTTTGACATCTCTCGAGCAGTACTTC	CASSLTSLEQYF
many	TRBV7-8	TRBJ2-1	TRBD2	TGTGCCAGCAGCTCTACCGGGGGGGCCTCCAATGAGCAGTTCTTC	CASSSTGGASNEQFF
NA	TRBV27	TRBJ2-1	TRBD2	TGTGCCAGCACCATGGGGCTAGCGGGGAACAATGAGCAGTTCTTC	CASTMGLAGNNEQFF
NA	TRBV2	TRBJ1-6	NA	TGTGCCAGCAGCCGGGGGGACACGGCCTCCTATATCGATTCACCCCTCCACTTT	CASSRGDTASYIDSPLHF
NA	TRBV2	TRBJ1-5	TRBD1	TGTGCCAGCAGTGGACAGGGGGCGGTCAATCAGCCCCAGCATTTT	CASSGQGAVNQPQHF
many	TRBV28	TRBJ2-1	TRBD2	TGTGCCAGCAGCTTCGGGGGGGGCAATGAGCAGTTCTTC	CASSFGGGNEQFF
NA	TRBV29-1	TRBJ2-7	NA	TGCAGCGTTGAAGGGGTTGACAGCCACTACGAGCAGTACTTC	CSVEGVDSHYEQYF
many	TRBV7-9	TRBJ2-2	TRBD1	TGTGCCAGCAGCTCGACAGGGGTCGAGGACGGGGAGCTGTTTTTT	CASSSTGVEDGELFF
NA	TRBV7-6	TRBJ2-5	TRBD2	TGTGCCAGCAGACCGACTAGCGGGTCGTTGGAGACCCAGTACTTC	CASRPTSGSLETQYF
NA	TRBV19	TRBJ2-7	NA	TGTGCCAGTAGTATCGGGGCATTGAACGAGCAGTACTTC	CASSIGALNEQYF
NA	TRBV5-1	TRBJ1-1	NA	TGCGCCAGCAGCCTCTACGACATAAACACTGAAGCTTTCTTT	CASSLYDINTEAFF
few	TRBV6-6	TRBJ1-4	TRBD1	TGTGCCAGCAGCCCCGGGACAGGGAATGAAAAACTGTTTTTT	CASSPGTGNEKLFF
NA	TRBV29-1	TRBJ1-2	NA	TGCAGCGCTACTGCCAGGTCGGGTATCAGCTATGGCTACACCTTC	CSATARSGISYGYTF